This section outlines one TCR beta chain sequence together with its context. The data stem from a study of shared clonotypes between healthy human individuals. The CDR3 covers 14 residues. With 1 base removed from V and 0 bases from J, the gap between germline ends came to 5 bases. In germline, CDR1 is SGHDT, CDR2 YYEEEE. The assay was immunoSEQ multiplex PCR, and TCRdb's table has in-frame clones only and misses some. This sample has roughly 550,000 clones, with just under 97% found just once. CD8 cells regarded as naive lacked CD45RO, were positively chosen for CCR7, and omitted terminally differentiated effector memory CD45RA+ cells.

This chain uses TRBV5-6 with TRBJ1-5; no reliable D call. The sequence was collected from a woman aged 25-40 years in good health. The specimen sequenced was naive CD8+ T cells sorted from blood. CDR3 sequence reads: CASSLLDSNQPQHF. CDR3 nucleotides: TGTGCCAGCAGCTTGCTGGATAGCAATCAGCCCCAGCATTTT.